Each of the 13 T cell receptor beta chains below was sequenced from the same sample in a study of cytomegalovirus exposure and HLA in healthy donors. The primer mix had 60 Vbeta and 13 Jbeta primers. TCRdb's copy holds only in-frame clones and misses some; the assay was immunoSEQ multiplex PCR. The sample lists roughly 130,000 clones, 61% occurring once. Sequenced: PBMCs. These receptors were taken from a male donor in good health and CMV-seronegative.

In its sample, this clone was seen once. This sequence joins TRBV15 and TRBJ1-1, with D unclear. This CDR3 comprises 13 residues. The V and J ends lost 4 bases and 1 base respectively, with 7 bases between them. Germline CDR1 LNHNV, CDR2 YYDKDF (reference sequence). CDR3 in amino acids: CATSIQENTEAFF. The CDR3 nucleotides are TGTGCCACCAGCATTCAGGAGAACACTGAAGCTTTCTTT.

The rearrangement uses TRBV10-3 and TRBJ1-1, with no clear D. Germline CDR1 and CDR2: ENHRY and SYGVKD. V gave up 9 bases and J gave up 3 bases, with 11 bases separating them. This CDR3 is 12 amino acids long. The CDR3 is CAIAGRDTEAFF. CDR3 nucleotide sequence: TGTGCCATAGCGGGAAGGGACACTGAAGCTTTCTTT.

The chain recombines TRBV15 with TRBJ1-2, with TRBD1 as a possible D gene (5 bases). This CDR3 contains 12 residues. Trimming cost V 8 bases and J 5 bases, with 12 bases left between them. Germline V gene sequence: CDR1 LNHNV, CDR2 YYDKDF (reference sequence). In nucleotides, the CDR3 is TGTGCCACCGGGGGGTGGGAATATGGCTACACCTTC. Amino acid sequence: CATGGWEYGYTF.

The chain has TRBV7-9 and TRBJ1-2; D is uncertain. CDR3 size: 16 residues. Trimming took off 1 base at V and 1 base at J, with 13 bases between the two ends. From germline, CDR1 is SEHNR and CDR2 FQNEAQ (reference sequence). The CDR3 loop reads CASSLVPSTSNYGYTF. DNA of the CDR3: TGTGCCAGCAGCTTAGTGCCCTCGACAAGTAACTATGGCTACACCTTC.

The CDR3, as DNA: TGTGCCAGCTCACGCACCGGGACAGGGGAGGAGACCCAGTACTTC. Its protein is CASSRTGTGEETQYF. V and J are TRBV18 and TRBJ2-5; 10 nucleotides align to TRBD1. The CDR3 contains 15 residues. With V trimmed by 4 bases and J by 5 bases, 7 bases remained unmatched. Germline CDR1 reads KGHSH; CDR2 reads LQKENI.

V is TRBV7-9 and J is TRBJ1-2; D is undetermined. CDR1 is SEHNR and CDR2 is FQNEAQ in the germline V gene (reference sequence). Between the trimmed V and J ends, which lost 8 bases and 3 bases, there was a span of 13 bases. The CDR3 has 13 residues. The CDR3 sequence is CASSRLEYYGYTF. CDR3 sequence (DNA): TGTGCCAGCTCCCGGCTGGAGTACTATGGCTACACCTTC.

The chain employs TRBV7-3 and TRBJ1-2; 9 bases map to TRBD1. V dropped 5 bases and J dropped 7; count of bases not matched to a gene: 8. CDR1 and CDR2 from the germline V gene are SGHTA and FQGTGA. CDR3 size: 14 residues. CDR3 nucleotide sequence: TGTGCCAGCAGCACATCGGACAGGGGAGGTGGCTACACCTTC. Residues: CASSTSDRGGGYTF.

Comment on this clone: An end of the junction does not agree with germline; a read error may underlie this. The rearrangement joins TRBV7-9 to TRBJ2-5; 9 bases match TRBD2. CDR1 and CDR2 (germline): SEHNR, FQNEAQ (reference sequence). The CDR3 runs 16 residues. As DNA, the CDR3 is TGTGCCCGCAGCTTAGATAGCGGGGGCTCCCAAGAGACCCAGTACTTC. Residues: CARSLDSGGSQETQYF. Full variable domain (rest looked up from reference TRBV7-9 and TRBJ2-5): DTGVSQNPRHKITKRGQNVTFRCDPISEHNRLYWYRQTLGQGPEFLTYFQNEAQLEKSRLLSDRFSAERPKGSFSTLEIQRTEQGDSAMYLCARSLDSGGSQETQYFGPGTRLLVL.

This clone has just a few counts. The CDR3 region has the DNA TGTGCCAGCAGCTTAGTAGGGACTAGCAGGTCCTACAATGAGCAGTTCTTC. Its translation is CASSLVGTSRSYNEQFF. The V gene is TRBV7-3, the J gene TRBJ2-1; 9 bases line up with TRBD2. Germline CDR1 reads SGHTA; CDR2 reads FQGTGA. With V trimmed by 2 bases and J by 1 base, 6 bases remained unmatched. CDR3 size: 17 residues.

This sequence joins TRBV11-2 and TRBJ2-7; 8 bases match TRBD1. Germline lookup yields CDR1 SGHAT and CDR2 FQNNGV. The CDR3 is 16 residues long. J was trimmed by 3 bases and V by 1 base; bases with no gene match: 8. Written as DNA, the CDR3 is TGTGCCAGCAGCTTAGGATATGGAACAGGGGGCTACGAGCAGTACTTC. As protein: CASSLGYGTGGYEQYF.

This clone was seen a handful of times. The rearrangement uses TRBV6-5 and TRBJ1-2, with D tentatively TRBD1 (6 bases). V shed 0 bases and J shed 3 bases, with 14 bases lying between them. The CDR3 has 16 amino acids. Germline V gene sequence: CDR1 MNHEY, CDR2 SVGAGI. CDR3 in amino acids: CASSYSILAGDYGYTF. The CDR3 nucleotides are TGTGCCAGCAGTTACTCTATATTAGCAGGGGACTATGGCTACACCTTC.

The chain is built from TRBV29-1 and TRBJ2-5; D is possibly TRBD2 (5 bases). Trimming shortened V by 7 bases and J by 4 bases, and 19 bases separated the two germline ends. Germline V gene sequence: CDR1 SQVTM, CDR2 ANQGSEA. This CDR3 region has 14 residues. In DNA, the CDR3 is TGCAGCGCTACCAGCGGAGCCTTAGGAGAGACCCAGTACTTC. This codes for CSATSGALGETQYF.

This clone was seen more than once but under ten times. The V gene is TRBV2, the J gene TRBJ1-4, with 7 bases identical to TRBD1. There are 14 residues in the CDR3. Trimming removed 6 bases from V and 7 bases from J; junction bases left unmatched: 8. From germline, CDR1 is SNHLY and CDR2 FYNNEI. Here the CDR3 DNA reads TGTGCCAGCAGACCCCGGACAGGCGGTGAAAAACTGTTTTTT. This gives the protein CASRPRTGGEKLFF.